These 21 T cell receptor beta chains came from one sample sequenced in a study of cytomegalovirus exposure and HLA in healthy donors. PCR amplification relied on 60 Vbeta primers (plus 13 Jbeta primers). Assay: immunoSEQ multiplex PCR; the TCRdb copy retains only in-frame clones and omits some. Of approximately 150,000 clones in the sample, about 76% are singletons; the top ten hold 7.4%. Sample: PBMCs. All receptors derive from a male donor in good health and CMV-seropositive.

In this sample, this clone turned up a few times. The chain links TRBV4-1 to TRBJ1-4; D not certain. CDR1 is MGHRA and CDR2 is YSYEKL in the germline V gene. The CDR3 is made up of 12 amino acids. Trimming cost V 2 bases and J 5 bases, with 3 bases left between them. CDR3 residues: CASSQTNEKLFF. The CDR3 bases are TGCGCCAGCAGCCAAACAAATGAAAAACTGTTTTTT.

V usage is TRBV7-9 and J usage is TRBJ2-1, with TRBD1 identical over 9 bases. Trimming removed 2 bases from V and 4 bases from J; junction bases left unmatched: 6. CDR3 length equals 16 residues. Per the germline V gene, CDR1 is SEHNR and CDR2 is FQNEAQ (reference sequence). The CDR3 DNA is TGTGCCAGCAGCTTACGTGGGACAGGGAGTTACAATGAGCAGTTCTTC. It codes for CASSLRGTGSYNEQFF.

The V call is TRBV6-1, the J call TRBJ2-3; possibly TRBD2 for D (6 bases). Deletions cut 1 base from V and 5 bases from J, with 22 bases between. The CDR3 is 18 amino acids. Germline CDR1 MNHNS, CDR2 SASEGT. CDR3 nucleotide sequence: TGTGCCAGCAGTGAAGTCCCCCCTGGCGGGGCAGGGAGAGATACGCAGTATTTT. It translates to CASSEVPPGGAGRDTQYF.

Here the CDR3 DNA reads TGTGCCAGCAGTCGGGACAGGGGAGGAAACTACGAGCAGTACTTC. This gives the protein CASSRDRGGNYEQYF. This chain joins TRBV2 and TRBJ2-7; TRBD1 matches 10 bases. The ends lost 5 bases at V and 3 bases at J; junction bases unmatched: 7. Germline values: CDR1 SNHLY, CDR2 FYNNEI. CDR3 length: 15 residues.

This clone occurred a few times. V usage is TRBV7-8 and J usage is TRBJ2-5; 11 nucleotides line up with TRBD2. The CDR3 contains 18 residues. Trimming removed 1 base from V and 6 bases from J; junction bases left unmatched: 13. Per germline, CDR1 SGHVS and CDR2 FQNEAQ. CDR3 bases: TGTGCCAGCAGCTTAGAGAGGCTGGGACTAGCGGCCTTCCAGACCCAGTACTTC. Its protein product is CASSLERLGLAAFQTQYF.

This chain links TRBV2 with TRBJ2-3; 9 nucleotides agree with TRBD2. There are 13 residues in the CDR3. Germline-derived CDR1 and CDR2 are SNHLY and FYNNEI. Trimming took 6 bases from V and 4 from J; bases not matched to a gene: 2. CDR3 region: CASRGLAPDTQYF. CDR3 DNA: TGTGCCAGCAGGGGACTAGCCCCAGATACGCAGTATTTT.

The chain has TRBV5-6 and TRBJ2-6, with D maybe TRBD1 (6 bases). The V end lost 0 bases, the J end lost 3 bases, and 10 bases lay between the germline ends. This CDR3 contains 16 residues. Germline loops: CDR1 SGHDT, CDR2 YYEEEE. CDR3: CASSLDRARGANVLTF. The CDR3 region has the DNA TGTGCCAGCAGCTTGGACAGGGCGCGTGGGGCCAACGTCCTGACTTTC.

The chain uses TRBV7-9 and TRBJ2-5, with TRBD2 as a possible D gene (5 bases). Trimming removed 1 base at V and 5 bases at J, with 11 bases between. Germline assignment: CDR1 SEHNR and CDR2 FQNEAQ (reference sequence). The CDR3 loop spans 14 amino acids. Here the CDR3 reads CASSLVSSRETQYF. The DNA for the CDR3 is TGTGCCAGCAGCTTAGTCTCTAGCCGGGAGACCCAGTACTTC.

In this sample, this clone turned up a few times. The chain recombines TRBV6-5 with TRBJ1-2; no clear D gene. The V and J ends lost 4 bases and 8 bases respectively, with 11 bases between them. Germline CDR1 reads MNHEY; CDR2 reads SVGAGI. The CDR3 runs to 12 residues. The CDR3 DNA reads TGTGCCAGCAGTTCCCAGACGGGAGGCTACACCTTC. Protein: CASSSQTGGYTF.

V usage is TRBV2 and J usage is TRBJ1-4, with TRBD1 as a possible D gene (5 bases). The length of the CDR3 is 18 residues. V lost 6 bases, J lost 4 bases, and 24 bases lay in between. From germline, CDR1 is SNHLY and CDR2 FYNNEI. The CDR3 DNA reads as TGTGCCAGCAGAGGACATAGAGGAAAGAAGGAGGGTAATGAAAAACTGTTTTTT. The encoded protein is CASRGHRGKKEGNEKLFF.

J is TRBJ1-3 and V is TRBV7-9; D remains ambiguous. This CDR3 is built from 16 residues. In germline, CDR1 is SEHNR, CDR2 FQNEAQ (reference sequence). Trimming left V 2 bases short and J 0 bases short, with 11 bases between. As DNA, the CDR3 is TGTGCCAGCAGCTTATCAGACCTAGCCTCTGGAAACACCATATATTTT. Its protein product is CASSLSDLASGNTIYF.

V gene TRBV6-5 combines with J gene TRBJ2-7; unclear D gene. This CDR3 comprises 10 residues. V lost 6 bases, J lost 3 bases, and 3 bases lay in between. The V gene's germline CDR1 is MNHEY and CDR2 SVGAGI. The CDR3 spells CASSHYEQYF. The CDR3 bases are TGTGCCAGCAGCCACTACGAGCAGTACTTC.

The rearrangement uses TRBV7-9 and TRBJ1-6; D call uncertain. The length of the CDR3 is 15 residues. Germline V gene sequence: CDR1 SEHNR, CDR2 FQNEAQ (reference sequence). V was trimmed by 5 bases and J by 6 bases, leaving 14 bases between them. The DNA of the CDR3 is TGTGCCAGCAGCCTCGGCGGGTCATTTAATTCACCCCTCCACTTT. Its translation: CASSLGGSFNSPLHF.

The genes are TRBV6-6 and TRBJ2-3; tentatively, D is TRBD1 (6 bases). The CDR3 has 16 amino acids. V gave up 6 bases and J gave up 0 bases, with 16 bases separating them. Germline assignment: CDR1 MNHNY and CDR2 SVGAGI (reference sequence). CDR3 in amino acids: CASSPGTTLSTDTQYF. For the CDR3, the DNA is TGTGCCAGCAGCCCCGGGACAACCTTGAGCACAGATACGCAGTATTTT.

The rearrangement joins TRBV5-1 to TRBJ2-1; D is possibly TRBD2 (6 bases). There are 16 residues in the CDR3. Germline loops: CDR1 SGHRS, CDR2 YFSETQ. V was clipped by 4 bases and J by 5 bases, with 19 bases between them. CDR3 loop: CASSAGSGLGHNEQFF. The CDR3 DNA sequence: TGCGCCAGCAGCGCGGGGTCGGGACTTGGGCACAATGAGCAGTTCTTC.

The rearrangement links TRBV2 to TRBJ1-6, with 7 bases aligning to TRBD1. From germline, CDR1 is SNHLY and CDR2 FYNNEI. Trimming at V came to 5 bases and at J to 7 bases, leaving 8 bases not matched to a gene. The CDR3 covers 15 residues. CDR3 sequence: CASSIRQGVNSPLHF. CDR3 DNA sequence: TGTGCCAGCAGTATTAGACAGGGAGTAAATTCACCCCTCCACTTT. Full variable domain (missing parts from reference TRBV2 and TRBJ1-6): EPEVTQTPSHQVTQMGQEVILRCVPISNHLYFYWYRQILGQKVEFLVSFYNNEISEKSEIFDDQFSVERPDGSNFTLKIRSTKLEDSAMYFCASSIRQGVNSPLHFGNGTRLTVT.

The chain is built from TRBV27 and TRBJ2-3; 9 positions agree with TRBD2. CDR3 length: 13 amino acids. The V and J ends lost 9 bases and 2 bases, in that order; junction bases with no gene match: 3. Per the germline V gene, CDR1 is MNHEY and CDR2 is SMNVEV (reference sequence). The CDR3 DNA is TGTGCCAGGGGCGGGGGGGTCACAGATACGCAGTATTTT. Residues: CARGGGVTDTQYF.

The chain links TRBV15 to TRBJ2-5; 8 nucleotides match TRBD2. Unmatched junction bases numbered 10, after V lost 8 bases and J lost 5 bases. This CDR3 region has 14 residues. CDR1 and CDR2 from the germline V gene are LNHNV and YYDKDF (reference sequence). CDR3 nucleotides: TGTGCCACCGAAAGCGGGACTAGGGGGGAGACCCAGTACTTC. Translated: CATESGTRGETQYF.

The CDR3: CASSLAAGERSEAFF. The CDR3 DNA reads TGTGCCAGCAGCTTAGCGGCGGGGGAAAGGTCTGAAGCTTTCTTT. This sequence joins TRBV7-6 and TRBJ1-1; maybe TRBD1 (5 bases). The V and J ends lost 0 bases and 6 bases respectively, with 14 bases between them. The germline V gene has CDR1 SGHVS and CDR2 FNYEAQ. The CDR3 spans 15 residues. The full variable domain, completed using reference TRBV7-6 and TRBJ1-1, is GAGVSQSPRYKVTKRGQDVALRCDPISGHVSLYWYRQALGQGPEFLTYFNYEAQQDKSGLPNDRFSAERPEGSISTLTIQRTEQRDSAMYRCASSLAAGERSEAFFGQGTRLTVV.

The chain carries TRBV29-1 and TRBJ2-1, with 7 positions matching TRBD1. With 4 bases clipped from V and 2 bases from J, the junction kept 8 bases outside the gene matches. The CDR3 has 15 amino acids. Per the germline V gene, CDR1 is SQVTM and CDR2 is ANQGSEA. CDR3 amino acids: CSVGGQFITYNEQFF. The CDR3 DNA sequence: TGCAGCGTTGGGGGACAGTTCATTACCTACAATGAGCAGTTCTTC.

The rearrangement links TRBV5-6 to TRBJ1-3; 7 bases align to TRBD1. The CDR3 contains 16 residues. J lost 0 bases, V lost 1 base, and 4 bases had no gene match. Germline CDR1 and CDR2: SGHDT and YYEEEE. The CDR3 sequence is CASSLYAGGSGNTIYF. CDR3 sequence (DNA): TGTGCCAGCAGCTTGTATGCAGGGGGCTCTGGAAACACCATATATTTT. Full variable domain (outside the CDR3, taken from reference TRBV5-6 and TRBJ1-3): DAGVTQSPTHLIKTRGQQVTLRCSPKSGHDTVSWYQQALGQGPQFIFQYYEEEERQRGNFPDRFSGHQFPNYSSELNVNALLLGDSALYLCASSLYAGGSGNTIYFGEGSWLTVV.